The 19 T cell receptor beta chains below come from one sample, sequenced in a study of blood T cell repertoires in COVID-19. The protocol was immunoSEQ multiplex PCR, while the TCRdb copy is restricted to in-frame clones and leaves out a portion. The top ten clones hold 22% of a sample with around 16,000 clones, 75% to 90% of them seen once. The sequenced material came from peripheral blood. These receptors were taken from a man aged 80 or over with active or convalescent COVID-19.

The rearrangement uses TRBV7-8 and TRBJ1-6, with TRBD1 matching 8 bases. Looked up from germline, CDR1 is SGHVS and CDR2 is FQNEAQ. The CDR3 runs to 18 residues. V shed 5 bases, J shed 8 bases, and the junction held 17 bases outside the gene matches. The CDR3 loop reads CASSPKPGRGRVDSPLHF. DNA for the CDR3: TGTGCCAGCAGCCCTAAACCCGGCAGGGGGCGGGTTGATTCACCCCTCCACTTT.

The chain links TRBV11-2 to TRBJ1-1; no clear D. V dropped 5 bases and J dropped 0 bases, with 7 bases sitting between them. Per the germline V gene, CDR1 is SGHAT and CDR2 is FQNNGV. The CDR3 runs 13 residues. CDR3 residues: CASSAHLNTEAFF. The CDR3 nucleotides are TGTGCCAGCAGCGCGCACTTGAACACTGAAGCTTTCTTT. The entire variable domain, with the rest obtained from reference TRBV11-2 and TRBJ1-1, is as follows: EAGVAQSPRYKIIEKRQSVAFWCNPISGHATLYWYQQILGQGPKLLIQFQNNGVVDDSQLPKDRFSAERLKGVDSTLKIQPAKLEDSAVYLCASSAHLNTEAFFGQGTRLTVV.

This chain connects TRBV6-5 to TRBJ1-5, with 9 bases matching TRBD1. The V and J ends lost 2 bases and 6 bases, in that order; junction bases with no gene match: 5. The CDR3 extends over 15 amino acids. Germline values: CDR1 MNHEY, CDR2 SVGAGI. The CDR3 coding sequence is TGTGCCAGCAGTTACACAGGGGGCTACGGTCAGCCCCAGCATTTT. Translating it yields CASSYTGGYGQPQHF.

The chain is built from TRBV7-6 and TRBJ1-6, with a possible D match to TRBD1 (6 bases). This CDR3 is 14 amino acids long. The ends were cut back, 5 bases at V and 9 bases at J, with 14 bases in the middle. Germline V gives CDR1 SGHVS, CDR2 FNYEAQ. CDR3 region: CASSPASGASPLHF. The CDR3 region has the DNA TGTGCCAGCAGCCCAGCTTCAGGGGCTTCACCCCTCCACTTT. Using reference TRBV7-6 and TRBJ1-6 for the parts outside the CDR3, the full variable domain is GAGVSQSPRYKVTKRGQDVALRCDPISGHVSLYWYRQALGQGPEFLTYFNYEAQQDKSGLPNDRFSAERPEGSISTLTIQRTEQRDSAMYRCASSPASGASPLHFGNGTRLTVT.

The rearrangement links TRBV29-1 to TRBJ2-3; the D gene is possibly TRBD1 (6 bases). Trimming took off 1 base at V and 1 base at J, with 9 bases between the two ends. Germline-derived CDR1 and CDR2 are SQVTM and ANQGSEA. The CDR3 has 14 residues. The CDR3 loop reads CSVEGYRGTDTQYF. DNA of the CDR3: TGCAGCGTTGAAGGATACAGGGGCACAGATACGCAGTATTTT.

As DNA, the CDR3 is TGTGCCAGTGCCTTACAGGGGGTGAGCAATCAGCCCCAGCATTTT. Encoded protein: CASALQGVSNQPQHF. This chain links TRBV19 with TRBJ1-5, with TRBD1 identical over 8 bases. Trimming at V came to 8 bases and at J to 1 base, leaving 7 bases not matched to a gene. Germline CDR1 reads LNHDA; CDR2 reads SQIVND (reference sequence). The CDR3 totals 15 residues.

V usage is TRBV14 and J usage is TRBJ1-2; D gene unclear. The V end was cut by 2 bases, the J end by 7 bases, with 11 bases between. Germline loops: CDR1 SGHDN, CDR2 FVKESK. This CDR3 region has 13 residues. CDR3 in DNA: TGTGCCAGCAGCCAAAGTATCTCTAGTGGCTACACCTTC. Translating gives CASSQSISSGYTF.

The J gene is TRBJ1-4, the V gene TRBV4-2; D is unclear. From germline, CDR1 is LGHNA and CDR2 YNFKEQ. This CDR3 has 15 amino acids. The V and J ends lost 1 base and 7 bases respectively, with 13 bases between them. The CDR3 reads CASSQGRALFEKLFF. CDR3 nucleotides: TGTGCCAGCAGCCAAGGGAGGGCGCTTTTTGAAAAACTGTTTTTT.

The CDR3 spells CASSFYQAGEQFF. Here the CDR3 DNA reads TGTGCCAGCAGTTTTTACCAGGCGGGCGAGCAGTTCTTC. This sequence joins TRBV12-3 or TRBV12-4 and TRBJ2-1; possible D gene TRBD2, 5 bases. The ends were cut back, 3 bases at V and 10 bases at J, with 13 bases in the middle. The CDR3 length is 13 residues.

The V call is TRBV7-3, the J call TRBJ2-1, with D possibly TRBD1 on 6 matching bases. V shed 5 bases and J shed 5 bases, with 13 bases lying between them. Germline V gene data show CDR1 as SGHTA and CDR2 as FQGTGA. The CDR3 length is 14 residues. The CDR3 region has the DNA TGTGCCAGCAGCACCGGGACAACCAACAATGAGCAGTTCTTC. Its protein is CASSTGTTNNEQFF.

CDR3 sequence (DNA): TGCGCCAGCAGCCATTACCGGGACAGAAATCAGCCCCAGCATTTT. Its protein product is CASSHYRDRNQPQHF. This chain uses TRBV4-1 with TRBJ1-5; 7 nucleotides align to TRBD1. CDR1 and CDR2 from the germline V gene are MGHRA and YSYEKL. The V segment lost 3 bases and the J segment 4 bases; nucleotides outside the gene matches: 6. This CDR3 contains 15 residues.

This clone was counted once. This chain joins TRBV7-2 and TRBJ2-5; 9 bases are a match to TRBD1. Per the germline V gene, CDR1 is SGHTA and CDR2 is FQGNSA. Losses at the gene ends were 5 bases for V and 6 bases for J; bases not matched to a gene: 13. The CDR3 spans 16 residues. CDR3 residues: CASSKEGGTGIQTQYF. Here the CDR3 DNA reads TGTGCCAGCAGCAAAGAAGGGGGGACAGGGATCCAGACCCAGTACTTC.

The chain links TRBV5-1 to TRBJ1-1, with D perhaps matching TRBD1 (6 bases). The length of the CDR3 is 16 residues. Germline values: CDR1 SGHRS, CDR2 YFSETQ. V gave up 4 bases and J gave up 5 bases, with 21 bases separating them. CDR3 region: CASSLLGGLKGTEAFF. As DNA, the CDR3 is TGCGCCAGCAGCCTCCTCGGGGGGCTGAAGGGGACTGAAGCTTTCTTT.

The chain recombines TRBV29-1 with TRBJ2-1, with a weak D call TRBD2 (6 bases). This CDR3 spans 14 amino acids. V lost 6 bases, J lost 4 bases, and 16 bases lay in between. Germline CDR1 SQVTM, CDR2 ANQGSEA. Here the CDR3 DNA reads TGCAGCGTCTCGCGGGATGCCGGTTACAATGAGCAGTTCTTC. As protein: CSVSRDAGYNEQFF.

This clone appeared a few times. V is TRBV3-1 (or the pseudogene TRBV3-2) and J is TRBJ2-1, with 8 positions matching TRBD1. From germline, CDR1 is LGHDT and CDR2 YNNKEL (reference sequence). The junction had 3 bases not matched to a gene; V was cut back by 0 bases and J by 11 bases. The CDR3 contains 13 residues. Here the CDR3 DNA reads TGTGCCAGCAGCCAAGACTGGACAGGGAAGCAGTTCTTC. This sequence encodes CASSQDWTGKQFF.

The V gene is TRBV29-1, the J gene TRBJ2-1, with D unresolved. The ends were cut back, 3 bases at V and 4 bases at J, with 4 bases in the middle. CDR3 length equals 11 residues. Germline loops: CDR1 SQVTM, CDR2 ANQGSEA. CDR3 amino acids: CSVEEYNEQFF. CDR3 nucleotide sequence: TGCAGCGTTGAGGAGTACAATGAGCAGTTCTTC.

This chain uses TRBV4-2 with TRBJ2-5, with TRBD2 matching 7 bases. This CDR3 contains 15 residues. Germline CDR1 LGHNA, CDR2 YNFKEQ. The V gene end was trimmed by 3 bases and the J gene end by 3 bases; junction bases not matched to a gene: 7. CDR3 sequence (DNA): TGTGCCAGCAGCCACAAAGCGGGGAGAGAAGAGACCCAGTACTTC. This sequence encodes CASSHKAGREETQYF.

The chain uses TRBV7-2 and TRBJ2-5; 10 nucleotides agree with TRBD2. V shed 2 bases, J shed 5 bases, and the junction held 2 bases outside the gene matches. The CDR3 length is 14 residues. Germline CDR1 SGHTA, CDR2 FQGNSA. CDR3 sequence: CASSLSGGDETQYF. CDR3 in DNA: TGTGCCAGCAGCTTAAGCGGGGGGGACGAGACCCAGTACTTC.

This clone was recorded once. V and J are TRBV5-1 and TRBJ1-2, with 7 bases that match TRBD1. The V gene's germline CDR1 is SGHRS and CDR2 YFSETQ. CDR3 length: 18 amino acids. Trimming took 1 base from V and 4 from J; bases not matched to a gene: 16. The CDR3 DNA reads TGCGCCAGCAGCTTGATTTTTCGGGACAGCCGACTTCGCTATGGCTACACCTTC. It yields the protein CASSLIFRDSRLRYGYTF.